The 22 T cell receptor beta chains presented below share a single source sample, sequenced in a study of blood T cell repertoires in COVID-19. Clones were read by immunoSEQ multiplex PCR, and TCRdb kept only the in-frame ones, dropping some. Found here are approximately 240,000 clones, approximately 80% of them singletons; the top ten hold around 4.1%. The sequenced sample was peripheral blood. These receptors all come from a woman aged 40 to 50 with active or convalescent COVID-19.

The CDR3 here is CASSPDRDTYEQYV. CDR3 bases: TGTGCCAGCAGCCCGGACAGGGACACCTACGAGCAGTACGTC. The V gene is TRBV21-1, the J gene TRBJ2-7; the D call TRBD1 from the table was never checked on the DNA. TRBV21-1 is termed a pseudogene. This CDR3 region has 14 residues.

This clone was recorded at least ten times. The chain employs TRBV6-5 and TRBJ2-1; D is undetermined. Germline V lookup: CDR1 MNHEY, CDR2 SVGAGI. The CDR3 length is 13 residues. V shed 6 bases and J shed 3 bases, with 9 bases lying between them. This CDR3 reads CASRSGYYNEQFF. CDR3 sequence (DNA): TGTGCCAGCAGATCGGGTTACTACAATGAGCAGTTCTTC.

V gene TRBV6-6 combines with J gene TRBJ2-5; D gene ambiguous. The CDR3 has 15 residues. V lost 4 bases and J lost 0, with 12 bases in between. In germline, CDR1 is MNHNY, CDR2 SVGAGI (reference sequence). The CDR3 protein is CASSSLRLDQETQYF. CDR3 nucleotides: TGTGCCAGCAGTTCCCTTCGACTCGACCAAGAGACCCAGTACTTC.

The chain's CDR3 is CASSPDRQTYEQYV. The CDR3 DNA is TGTGCCAGCTCACCTGATCGACAGACCTACGAGCAGTACGTC. This chain connects TRBV18 to TRBJ2-7; possibly TRBD1 for D (5 bases). This CDR3 comprises 14 residues. The V gene lost 3 bases and the J gene lost 2 bases, with 11 bases spanning the gap. CDR1 and CDR2 from the germline V gene are KGHSH and LQKENI.

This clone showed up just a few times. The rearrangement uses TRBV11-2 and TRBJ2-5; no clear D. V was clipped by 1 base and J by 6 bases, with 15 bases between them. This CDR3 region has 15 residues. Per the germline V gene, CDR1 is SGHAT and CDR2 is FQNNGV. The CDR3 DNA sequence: TGTGCCAGCAGCTTAGGTTGGCAGGCTGGTAAGACCCAGTACTTC. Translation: CASSLGWQAGKTQYF.

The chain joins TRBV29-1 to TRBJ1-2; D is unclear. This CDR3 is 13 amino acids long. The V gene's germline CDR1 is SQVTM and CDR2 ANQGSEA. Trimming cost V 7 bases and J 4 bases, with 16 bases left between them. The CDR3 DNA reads TGCAGCGCCCAATTACCCAACAGCTATGGCTACACCTTC. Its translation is CSAQLPNSYGYTF.

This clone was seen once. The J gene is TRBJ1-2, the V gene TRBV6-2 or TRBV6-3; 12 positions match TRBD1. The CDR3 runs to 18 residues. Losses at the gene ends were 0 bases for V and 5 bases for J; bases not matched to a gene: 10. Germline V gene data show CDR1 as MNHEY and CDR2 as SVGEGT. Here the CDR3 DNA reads TGTGCCAGCAGTTACTCCCCCCAGGGGACAGGGGGCTTTTATGGCTACACCTTC. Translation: CASSYSPQGTGGFYGYTF.

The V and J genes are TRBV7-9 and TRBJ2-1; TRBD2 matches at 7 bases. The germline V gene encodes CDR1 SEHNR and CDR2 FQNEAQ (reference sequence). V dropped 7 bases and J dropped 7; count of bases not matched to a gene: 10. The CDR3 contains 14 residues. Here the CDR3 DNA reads TGTGCCAGCACCTCCGCGGGGGAGGGGAATGAGCAGTTCTTC. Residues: CASTSAGEGNEQFF.

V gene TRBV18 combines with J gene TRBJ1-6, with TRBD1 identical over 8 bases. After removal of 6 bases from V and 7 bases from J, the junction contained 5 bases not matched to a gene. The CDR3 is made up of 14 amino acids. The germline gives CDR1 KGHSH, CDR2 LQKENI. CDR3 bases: TGTGCCAGCTCGCCGGGACAGGCAAATTCACCCCTCCACTTT. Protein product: CASSPGQANSPLHF.

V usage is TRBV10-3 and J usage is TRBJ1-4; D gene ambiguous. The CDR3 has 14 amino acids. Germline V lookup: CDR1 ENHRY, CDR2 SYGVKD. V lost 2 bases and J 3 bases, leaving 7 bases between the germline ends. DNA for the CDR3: TGTGCCATCAGTGAGGGCCTGGCTAATGAAAAACTGTTTTTT. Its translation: CAISEGLANEKLFF.

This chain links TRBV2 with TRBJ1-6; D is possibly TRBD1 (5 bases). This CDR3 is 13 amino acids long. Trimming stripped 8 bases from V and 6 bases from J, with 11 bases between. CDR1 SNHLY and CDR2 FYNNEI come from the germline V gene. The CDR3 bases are TGTGCCAGCCAGGGCGTCTTTAATTCACCCCTCCACTTT. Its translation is CASQGVFNSPLHF.

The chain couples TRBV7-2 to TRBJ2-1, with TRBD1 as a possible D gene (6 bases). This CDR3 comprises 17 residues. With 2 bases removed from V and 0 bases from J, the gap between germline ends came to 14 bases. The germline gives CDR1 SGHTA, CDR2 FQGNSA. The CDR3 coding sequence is TGTGCCAGCAGCTTATCGCAGGGGATTATCTCCTACAATGAGCAGTTCTTC. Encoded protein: CASSLSQGIISYNEQFF.

CDR3 nucleotides: TGTGCCAGCAGCGTAGGGACAGGGGGCGCTAGTTACGAGCAGTACTTC. It specifies CASSVGTGGASYEQYF. This rearrangement joins TRBV9 to TRBJ2-7; 11 nucleotides agree with TRBD1. V lost 0 bases to trimming and J lost 4 bases; unmatched junction nucleotides: 6. This CDR3 has 16 residues. Germline loops: CDR1 SGDLS, CDR2 YYNGEE.

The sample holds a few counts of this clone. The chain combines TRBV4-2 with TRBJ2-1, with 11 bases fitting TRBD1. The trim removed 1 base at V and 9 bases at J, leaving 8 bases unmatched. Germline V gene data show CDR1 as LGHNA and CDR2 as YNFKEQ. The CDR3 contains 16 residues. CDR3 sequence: CASSQGLGQGGGEQFF. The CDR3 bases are TGTGCCAGCAGCCAAGGACTGGGACAGGGGGGAGGTGAGCAGTTCTTC.

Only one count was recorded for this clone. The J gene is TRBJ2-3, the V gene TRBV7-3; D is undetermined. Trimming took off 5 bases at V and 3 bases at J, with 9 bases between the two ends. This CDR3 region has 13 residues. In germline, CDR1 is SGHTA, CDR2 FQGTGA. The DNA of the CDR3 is TGTGCCAGCAGCGCGTATAAGACAGATACGCAGTATTTT. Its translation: CASSAYKTDTQYF.

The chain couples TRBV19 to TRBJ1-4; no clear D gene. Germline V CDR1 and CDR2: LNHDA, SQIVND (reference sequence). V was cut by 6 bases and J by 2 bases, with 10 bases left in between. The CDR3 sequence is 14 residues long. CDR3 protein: CASRRGPTNEKLFF. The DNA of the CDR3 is TGTGCCAGTAGGAGAGGGCCCACTAATGAAAAACTGTTTTTT.

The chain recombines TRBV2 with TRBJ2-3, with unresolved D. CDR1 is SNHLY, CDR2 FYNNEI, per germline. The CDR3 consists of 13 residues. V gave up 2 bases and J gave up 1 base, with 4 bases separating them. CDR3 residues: CASSELGTDTQYF. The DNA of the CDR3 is TGTGCCAGCAGTGAACTAGGCACAGATACGCAGTATTTT.

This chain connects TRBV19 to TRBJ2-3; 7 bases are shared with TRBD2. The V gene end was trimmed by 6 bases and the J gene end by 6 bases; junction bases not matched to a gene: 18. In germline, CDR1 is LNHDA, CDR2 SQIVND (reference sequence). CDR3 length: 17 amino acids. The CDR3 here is CASRGGKAGREVDTQYF. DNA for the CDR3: TGTGCCAGTAGGGGGGGGAAGGCAGGGCGCGAAGTGGATACGCAGTATTTT.

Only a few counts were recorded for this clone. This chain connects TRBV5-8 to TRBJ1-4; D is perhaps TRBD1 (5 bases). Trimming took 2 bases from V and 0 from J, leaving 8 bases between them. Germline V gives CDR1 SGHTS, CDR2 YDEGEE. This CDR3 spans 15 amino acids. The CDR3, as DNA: TGTGCCAGCAGCTTTATCAGGGCAACTAATGAAAAACTGTTTTTT. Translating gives CASSFIRATNEKLFF.

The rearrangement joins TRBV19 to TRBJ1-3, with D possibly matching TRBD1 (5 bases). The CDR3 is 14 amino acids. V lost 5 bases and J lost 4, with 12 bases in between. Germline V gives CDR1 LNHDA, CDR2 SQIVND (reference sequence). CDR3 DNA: TGTGCCAGTAGTCCAGGGTTATTGGGAAACACCATATATTTT. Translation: CASSPGLLGNTIYF.

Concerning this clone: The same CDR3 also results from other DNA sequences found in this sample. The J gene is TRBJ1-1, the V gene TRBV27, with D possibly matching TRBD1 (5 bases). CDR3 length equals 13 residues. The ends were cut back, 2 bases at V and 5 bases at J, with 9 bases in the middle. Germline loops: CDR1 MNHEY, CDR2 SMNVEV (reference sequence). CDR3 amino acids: CASSLRGSTEAFF. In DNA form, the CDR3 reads TGTGCCAGCAGTTTACGGGGGTCTACTGAAGCTTTCTTT.

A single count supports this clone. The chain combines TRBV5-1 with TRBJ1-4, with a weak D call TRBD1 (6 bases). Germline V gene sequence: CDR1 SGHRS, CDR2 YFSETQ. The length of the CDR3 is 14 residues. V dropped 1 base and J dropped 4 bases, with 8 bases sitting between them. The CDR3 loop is CASSLTGINEKLFF. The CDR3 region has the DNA TGCGCCAGCAGCTTGACAGGGATTAATGAAAAACTGTTTTTT.